Detailed here is one T cell receptor beta chain. Its antigen is currently unknown. V lost 3 bases, J lost 8 bases, and 17 bases lay in between. This CDR3 is 15 amino acids long. The germline V gene has CDR1 ENHRY and CDR2 SYGVKD. This sample was taken from a study of blood T cells in healthy people across ages. Primed by a sample-barcoded 5' primer and a J-beta primer mix, a second PCR proceeded for 7 to 11 cycles. Via MiXCR, TCRdb re-called the 5' RACE reads, giving one row per CDR3 protein. The sample records hundreds of thousands of distinct CDR3 sequences, around 48% being singletons. The draw of peripheral blood yielded ten milliliters from each donor. General observations from the study: Estimated diversity, derived from one million T cells, was regarded as an underestimate.

V and J are TRBV10-3 and TRBJ2-1, with a possible D match to TRBD1 (6 bases). Source material: blood. The TCR sequence derives from an older woman in good health. CDR3 sequence (DNA): TGTGCCATCAGTGAAGTGGGCGCCAGGGGCGATGAGCAGTTCTTC. Translation: CAISEVGARGDEQFF.